The next 19 T cell receptor beta chains were all read from a single sample in a study of T cell repertoires in cytomegalovirus infection. Via MiXCR, TCRdb re-called the reads, giving one row per CDR3 protein. The sample lists 250,000 or so distinct CDR3 sequences; roughly 10% were seen once. Sequencing was performed on PBMCs. The receptors originated from a human donor in good health (CMV status not recorded). Some clones in this sample may be carry-over from other donors' samples.

In this sample, this clonotype turned up many times. This rearrangement joins TRBV28 to TRBJ2-5, with 14 bases that match TRBD2. Per germline, CDR1 MDHEN and CDR2 SYDVKM. V lost 6 bases to trimming and J lost 2 bases; unmatched junction nucleotides: 8. The CDR3 contains 17 residues. In nucleotides, the CDR3 is TGTGCCAGCAGCTCGGGACTAGCGGGGGAACCACAAGAGACCCAGTACTTC. As protein: CASSSGLAGEPQETQYF.

This clonotype was picked up many times. The J gene is TRBJ1-4, the V gene TRBV7-9; D perhaps matches TRBD1 (6 bases). The CDR3 is made up of 16 amino acids. Germline V gives CDR1 SEHNR, CDR2 FQNEAQ (reference sequence). Trimming stripped 6 bases from V and 0 bases from J, with 14 bases between. The CDR3 loop reads CASRKTGGTTNEKLFF. The CDR3 region has the DNA TGTGCCAGCAGAAAGACAGGCGGAACAACTAATGAAAAACTGTTTTTT.

This clonotype was recorded many times. The chain is built from TRBV7-2 and TRBJ1-5; no clear D. The CDR3 is 14 amino acids. Germline CDR1 is SGHTA and CDR2 is FQGNSA. Trimming removed 1 base from V and 4 bases from J, with 8 bases in between. The CDR3 DNA is TGTGCCAGCAGCTTAGGGCGGCATAATCAGCCCCAGCATTTT. This sequence encodes CASSLGRHNQPQHF.

This clonotype was counted many times. The rearrangement joins TRBV7-2 to TRBJ2-6; D possibly matches TRBD1 or TRBD2 (5 bases each). Germline CDR1 SGHTA, CDR2 FQGNSA. The CDR3 spans 15 residues. Trimming pared 5 bases from V and 0 bases from J, leaving 8 bases between. CDR3 loop: CASSRDGSGANVLTF. The CDR3 region has the DNA TGTGCCAGCAGCCGGGACGGCTCTGGGGCCAACGTCCTGACTTTC.

In its sample, this clonotype was seen many times. The gene calls are TRBV11-3 and TRBJ1-2, with D perhaps matching TRBD1 (5 bases). CDR3 length equals 12 residues. Between the trimmed V and J ends, which lost 5 bases and 4 bases, there was a span of 8 bases. Germline V gene sequence: CDR1 SGHNT, CDR2 YENEEA. The CDR3 DNA reads as TGTGCCAGCAGCCAGACAGCCTATGGCTACACCTTC. Protein product: CASSQTAYGYTF.

This clonotype was seen at least ten times. This sequence joins TRBV7-2 and TRBJ1-5, with 9 positions matching TRBD1. The CDR3 loop spans 13 amino acids. Germline V gene data show CDR1 as SGHTA and CDR2 as FQGNSA. The junction had 1 base not matched to a gene; V was cut back by 4 bases and J by 6 bases. The CDR3 nucleotides read TGTGCCAGCAGCTCGGACAGGGGTCAGCCCCAGCATTTT. Protein product: CASSSDRGQPQHF. Full variable domain (rest looked up from reference TRBV7-2 and TRBJ1-5): GAGVSQSPSNKVTEKGKDVELRCDPISGHTALYWYRQSLGQGLEFLIYFQGNSAPDKSGLPSDRFSAERTGGSVSTLTIQRTQQEDSAVYLCASSSDRGQPQHFGDGTRLSIL.

This rearrangement joins TRBV5-5 to TRBJ1-1; D perhaps matches TRBD1 (5 bases). Between the trimmed V and J ends, which lost 1 base and 4 bases, there was a span of 11 bases. The germline V gene has CDR1 SGHKS and CDR2 YYEKEE (reference sequence). The CDR3 length is 14 residues. In DNA form, the CDR3 reads TGTGCCAGCAGCTTGCAGGGTTCGAGCACTGAAGCTTTCTTT. It encodes CASSLQGSSTEAFF.

This clonotype was picked up a small number of times. V is TRBV6-6 and J is TRBJ2-7; D possibly corresponds to TRBD1 (6 bases). V lost 5 bases to trimming and J lost 6 bases, with 17 bases between them. CDR1 and CDR2 (germline): MNHNY, SVGAGI (reference sequence). This CDR3 is 14 amino acids long. CDR3 nucleotide sequence: TGTGCCAGCAGTGACCGGCAGGGGTTTGGCGAGCAGTACTTC. Amino acid sequence: CASSDRQGFGEQYF.

This clonotype has a count of ten or more. The V gene is TRBV19, the J gene TRBJ2-1; 8 positions agree with TRBD2. The CDR3 contains 16 residues. Trimming took 4 bases from V and 5 from J; bases not matched to a gene: 10. Germline CDR1 is LNHDA and CDR2 is SQIVND (reference sequence). CDR3 residues: CASSNLLAALDNEQFF. DNA for the CDR3: TGTGCCAGTAGTAACCTACTAGCGGCCCTCGACAATGAGCAGTTCTTC.

In this sample, this clonotype turned up a few times. This rearrangement joins TRBV10-3 to TRBJ1-5; TRBD1 aligns across 7 bases. The CDR3 has 17 amino acids. Germline V CDR1 and CDR2: ENHRY, SYGVKD. J lost 4 bases, V lost 2 bases, and 11 bases had no gene match. The CDR3 is CAISEAETGKRNQPQHF. DNA for the CDR3: TGTGCCATCAGTGAGGCCGAGACAGGGAAGAGAAATCAGCCCCAGCATTTT.

This clonotype appeared many times. This chain links TRBV11-2 with TRBJ1-2, with D unresolved. The V and J ends lost 5 bases and 8 bases respectively, with 15 bases between them. The CDR3 consists of 13 residues. The germline gives CDR1 SGHAT, CDR2 FQNNGV. The CDR3: CASSQVNPRGYTF. CDR3 bases: TGTGCCAGCAGCCAAGTAAATCCTAGAGGCTACACCTTC.

The chain is built from TRBV5-4 and TRBJ2-3, with D possibly being TRBD1 (5 bases). CDR3 size: 14 residues. The V gene lost 2 bases and the J gene lost 0 bases, with 7 bases spanning the gap. CDR1 is SGHNT, CDR2 YYREEE, per germline (reference sequence). Here the CDR3 reads CASSLQDSTDTQYF. The CDR3 DNA is TGTGCCAGCAGCTTACAGGATAGCACAGATACGCAGTATTTT.

This clonotype has a count of ten or more. The DNA of the CDR3 is TGTGCCAGCAGCCCGACGACAGGGACCCTCTATGGCTACACCTTC. It specifies CASSPTTGTLYGYTF. The gene calls are TRBV7-3 and TRBJ1-2; 7 bases agree with TRBD1. Unmatched junction bases numbered 10, after V lost 5 bases and J lost 4 bases. CDR1 and CDR2 from the germline V gene are SGHTA and FQGTGA. The CDR3 contains 15 residues.

This clonotype showed up many times. The chain links TRBV7-8 to TRBJ1-3; D uncertain. V lost 3 bases, J lost 0 bases, and 9 bases lay in between. The germline V gene encodes CDR1 SGHVS and CDR2 FQNEAQ. The CDR3 runs 15 residues. The CDR3 sequence is CASSFGLISGNTIYF. In DNA form, the CDR3 reads TGTGCCAGCAGCTTCGGACTGATCTCTGGAAACACCATATATTTT.

The CDR3, as DNA: TGTGCCAGCAGCTTGGGACGGTTTGGAAACACCATATATTTT. It codes for CASSLGRFGNTIYF. The chain carries TRBV5-6 and TRBJ1-3; D unclear. CDR3 size: 14 residues. Germline V gene sequence: CDR1 SGHDT, CDR2 YYEEEE. V gave up 0 bases and J gave up 3 bases, with 7 bases separating them.

The genes are TRBV28 and TRBJ1-3; 7 nucleotides line up with TRBD1. Germline assignment: CDR1 MDHEN and CDR2 SYDVKM. V trimming: 4 bases; J trimming: 0 bases; junction bases outside the gene matches: 3. The CDR3 runs to 15 residues. CDR3 loop: CASSSQGSSGNTIYF. The CDR3 DNA reads TGTGCCAGCAGTTCACAGGGGAGCTCTGGAAACACCATATATTTT.

This clonotype was detected many times. The chain has TRBV12-3 or TRBV12-4 and TRBJ1-5, with D unclear. This CDR3 comprises 16 residues. The germline V and J ends were trimmed by 1 base and 2 bases, with 12 bases remaining between them. CDR3 DNA: TGTGCCAGCAGTTTAGTAGGGAGCCAAGGCAATCAGCCCCAGCATTTT. It codes for CASSLVGSQGNQPQHF.

This clonotype occurred a few times. The J gene is TRBJ1-2, the V gene TRBV29-1, with 9 bases matching TRBD1. With V trimmed by 3 bases and J by 2 bases, 4 bases remained unmatched. The CDR3 spans 14 residues. The germline gives CDR1 SQVTM, CDR2 ANQGSEA. The CDR3 here is CSVDLGTGNYGYTF. The CDR3 DNA reads as TGCAGCGTTGATCTCGGGACAGGGAACTATGGCTACACCTTC.

Comment on this clonotype: Germline and junction disagree at one end, which may indicate a read error. The chain is built from TRBV28 and TRBJ1-4; 8 bases fit TRBD1. The germline gives CDR1 MDHEN, CDR2 SYDVKM. The CDR3 is 15 residues long. In DNA form, the CDR3 reads TGTGCCAGCGGAACCCCAGGGGGCGCTAAGGAAAAACTGTTTTTT. Amino acid sequence: CASGTPGGAKEKLFF.